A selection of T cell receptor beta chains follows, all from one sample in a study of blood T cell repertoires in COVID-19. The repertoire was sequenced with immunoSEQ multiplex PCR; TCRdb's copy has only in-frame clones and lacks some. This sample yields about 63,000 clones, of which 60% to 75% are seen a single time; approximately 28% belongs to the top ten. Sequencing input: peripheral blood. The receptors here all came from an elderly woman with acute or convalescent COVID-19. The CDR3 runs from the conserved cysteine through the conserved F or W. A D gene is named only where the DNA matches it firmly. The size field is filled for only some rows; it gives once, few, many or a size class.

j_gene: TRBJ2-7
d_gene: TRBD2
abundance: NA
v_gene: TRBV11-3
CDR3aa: CASSPLTSGSTQYEQYF
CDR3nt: TGTGCCAGCAGCCCGTTGACTAGCGGGAGTACACAGTACGAGCAGTACTTC

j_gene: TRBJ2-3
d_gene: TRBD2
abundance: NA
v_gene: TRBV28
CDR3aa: CASNQGLAGLTDTQYF
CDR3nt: TGTGCCAGCAACCAGGGACTAGCGGGACTCACAGATACGCAGTATTTT

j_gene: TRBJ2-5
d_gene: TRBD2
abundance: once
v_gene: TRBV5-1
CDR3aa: CASSPSGGETQYF
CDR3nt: TGCGCCAGCAGCCCCTCGGGAGGAGAGACCCAGTACTTC

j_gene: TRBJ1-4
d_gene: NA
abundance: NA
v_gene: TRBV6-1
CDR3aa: CASSDGTPGNEKLFF
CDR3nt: TGTGCCAGCAGTGATGGGACACCCGGCAATGAAAAACTGTTTTTT

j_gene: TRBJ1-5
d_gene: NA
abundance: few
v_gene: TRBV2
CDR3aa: CASSAGDQPQHF
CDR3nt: TGTGCCAGCAGTGCGGGGGATCAGCCCCAGCATTTT

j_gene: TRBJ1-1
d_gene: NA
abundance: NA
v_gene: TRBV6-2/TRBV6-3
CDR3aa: CASSWRGGAEAFF
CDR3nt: TGTGCCAGCAGTTGGCGGGGGGGAGCTGAAGCTTTCTTT

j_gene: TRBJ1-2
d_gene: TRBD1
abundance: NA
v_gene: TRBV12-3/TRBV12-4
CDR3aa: CASTPGQGTGYTF
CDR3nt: TGTGCCAGCACCCCGGGACAGGGGACGGGCTACACCTTC

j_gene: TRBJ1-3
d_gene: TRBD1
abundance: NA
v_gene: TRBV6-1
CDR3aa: CASSEVLAQGFIGNTIYF
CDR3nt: TGTGCCAGCAGTGAAGTCCTAGCACAGGGGTTTATTGGAAACACCATATATTTT

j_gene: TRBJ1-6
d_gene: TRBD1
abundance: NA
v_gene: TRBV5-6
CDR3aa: CASSFPTGGKDSPLHF
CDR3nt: TGTGCCAGCAGCTTCCCTACAGGGGGCAAGGATTCACCCCTCCACTTT

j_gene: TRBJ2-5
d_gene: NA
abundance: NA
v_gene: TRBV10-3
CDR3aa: CAISEKVWRGRRETQYF
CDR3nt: TGTGCCATCAGTGAGAAGGTTTGGAGGGGGCGACGAGAGACCCAGTACTTC

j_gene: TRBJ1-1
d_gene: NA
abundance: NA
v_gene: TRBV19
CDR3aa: CASSGGTSNTEAFF
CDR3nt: TGTGCCAGTAGTGGCGGTACCTCGAACACTGAAGCTTTCTTT

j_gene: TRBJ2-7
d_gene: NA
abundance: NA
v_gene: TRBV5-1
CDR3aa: CASSLLQGIGSEQYF
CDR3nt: TGCGCCAGCAGCTTACTACAGGGAATAGGGAGCGAGCAGTACTTC

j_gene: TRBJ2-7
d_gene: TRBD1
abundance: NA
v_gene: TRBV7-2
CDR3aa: CASSLRTGGGYEQYF
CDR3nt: TGTGCCAGCAGCCTCAGGACAGGGGGAGGGTACGAGCAGTACTTC

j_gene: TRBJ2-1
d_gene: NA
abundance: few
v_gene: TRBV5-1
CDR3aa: CASSAGDGQRFF
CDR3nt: TGCGCCAGCAGCGCAGGGGATGGTCAGAGGTTCTTC

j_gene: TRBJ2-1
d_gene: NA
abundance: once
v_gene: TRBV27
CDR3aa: CASRLALSANEQFF
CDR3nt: TGTGCCAGCAGGCTAGCTCTGTCCGCCAATGAGCAGTTCTTC